A single sample gave rise to the 9 T cell receptor beta chains below, sequenced in a study of CD8 T cells in Susac syndrome. An amount of RNA that ranged from roughly 0.45 to 1 ug was reverse transcribed with random hexamers. From the immunoSEQ multiplex PCR reads, TCRdb called clonotypes with MiXCR, one entry per CDR3 protein. The table includes some 200,000 distinct CDR3 sequences, 95% detected once. Specimen: CD4+ T cells from PBMCs. The receptors were gathered from a human donor with multiple sclerosis.

The DNA for the CDR3 is TGCGCCAGCAGGGACGCTAGCGGCAACTACAATGAGCAGTTCTTC. This translates into CASRDASGNYNEQFF. This chain connects TRBV5-1 to TRBJ2-1, with 7 positions matching TRBD2. The germline V gene has CDR1 SGHRS and CDR2 YFSETQ. The CDR3 is made up of 15 amino acids. Trimming at V came to 5 bases and at J to 3 bases, leaving 8 bases not matched to a gene.

The V call is TRBV15, the J call TRBJ2-1; D is possibly TRBD2 (5 bases). Germline V gene data show CDR1 as LNHNV and CDR2 as YYDKDF (reference sequence). V lost 1 base and J lost 9, with 16 bases in between. The length of the CDR3 is 15 residues. CDR3 in DNA: TGTGCCACCAGCAGAGGTGTTGGTAGCGTGGGTGAGCAGTTCTTC. Amino acid sequence: CATSRGVGSVGEQFF. The complete variable domain, with remaining parts taken from reference TRBV15 and TRBJ2-1, reads DAMVIQNPRYQVTQFGKPVTLSCSQTLNHNVMYWYQQKSSQAPKLLFHYYDKDFNNEADTPDNFQSRRPNTSFCFLDIRSPGLGDTAMYLCATSRGVGSVGEQFFGPGTRLTVL.

V is TRBV19 and J is TRBJ2-1, with 10 nucleotides matching TRBD2. V trimming: 9 bases; J trimming: 3 bases; junction bases outside the gene matches: 5. The CDR3 totals 14 residues. Germline CDR1 is LNHDA and CDR2 is SQIVND (reference sequence). CDR3 protein: CASLAGAGYNEQFF. CDR3 sequence (DNA): TGTGCCAGCCTAGCGGGAGCCGGCTACAATGAGCAGTTCTTC.

The V gene is TRBV7-9, the J gene TRBJ1-1; D is possibly TRBD1 (6 bases). CDR3 length equals 14 residues. Germline CDR1 SEHNR, CDR2 FQNEAQ (reference sequence). V was cut by 5 bases and J by 6 bases, with 16 bases left in between. The CDR3 loop reads CASSPLGHRPEAFF. The CDR3 DNA follows: TGTGCCAGCAGCCCTTTGGGACACCGGCCTGAAGCTTTCTTT.

This chain connects TRBV14 to TRBJ1-1, with 8 bases that match TRBD1. J was trimmed by 0 bases and V by 1 base; bases with no gene match: 10. The germline V gene has CDR1 SGHDN and CDR2 FVKESK. CDR3 size: 18 residues. The CDR3: CASSQVGWTGLLNTEAFF. The CDR3 DNA sequence: TGTGCCAGCAGCCAAGTCGGTTGGACAGGGCTTCTGAACACTGAAGCTTTCTTT.

This clonotype was found once. The J gene is TRBJ1-2, the V gene TRBV30, with D unclear. The V and J ends lost 0 bases and 7 bases respectively, with 12 bases between them. This CDR3 contains 13 residues. Germline CDR1 and CDR2: GTSNPN and SVGIG (reference sequence). The CDR3 sequence is CAWSVNGDGGYTF. CDR3 DNA sequence: TGTGCCTGGAGTGTAAATGGCGACGGTGGCTACACCTTC. The entire variable domain, with the rest obtained from reference TRBV30 and TRBJ1-2, is as follows: SQTIHQWPATLVQPVGSPLSLECTVEGTSNPNLYWYRQAAGRGLQLLFYSVGIGQISSEVPQNLSASRPQDRQFILSSKKLLLSDSGFYLCAWSVNGDGGYTFGSGTRLTVV.

This clonotype occurred once. The genes are TRBV3-1 and TRBJ1-2; D not resolved. Germline CDR1 reads LGHDT; CDR2 reads YNNKEL (reference sequence). V shed 4 bases and J shed 0 bases, with 9 bases lying between them. The CDR3 runs to 14 residues. In nucleotides, the CDR3 is TGTGCCAGCAGCCGGCGGACGGCTAACTATGGCTACACCTTC. The encoded protein is CASSRRTANYGYTF.

The CDR3 reads CSATGVHEQYF. In DNA form, the CDR3 reads TGCAGTGCTACAGGGGTCCACGAGCAGTACTTC. The genes are TRBV20-1 and TRBJ2-7; D perhaps matches TRBD1 (6 bases). The CDR3 loop spans 11 amino acids. Per germline, CDR1 DFQATT and CDR2 SNEGSKA (reference sequence). Between the trimmed V and J ends, which lost 4 bases and 5 bases, there was a span of 9 bases.

V usage is TRBV4-2 and J usage is TRBJ2-4; D remains ambiguous. CDR1 is LGHNA, CDR2 YNFKEQ, per germline. Trimming removed 0 bases at V and 8 bases at J, with 11 bases between. This CDR3 region has 14 residues. The CDR3 DNA is TGTGCCAGCAGCCAAGAATGGGGTCGACACATTCAGTACTTC. Translated: CASSQEWGRHIQYF.